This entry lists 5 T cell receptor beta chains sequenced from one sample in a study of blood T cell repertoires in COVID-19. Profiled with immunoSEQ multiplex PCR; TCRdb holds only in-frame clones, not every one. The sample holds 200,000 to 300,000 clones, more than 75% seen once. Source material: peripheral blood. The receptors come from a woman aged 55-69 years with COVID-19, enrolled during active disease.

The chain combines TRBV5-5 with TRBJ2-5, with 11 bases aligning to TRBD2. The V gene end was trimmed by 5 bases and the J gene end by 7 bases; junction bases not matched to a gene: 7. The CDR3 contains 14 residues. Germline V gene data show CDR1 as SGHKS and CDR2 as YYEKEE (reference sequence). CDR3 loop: CASRDTSGSLTQYF. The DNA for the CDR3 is TGTGCCAGCAGGGATACTAGCGGGAGTTTGACCCAGTACTTC.

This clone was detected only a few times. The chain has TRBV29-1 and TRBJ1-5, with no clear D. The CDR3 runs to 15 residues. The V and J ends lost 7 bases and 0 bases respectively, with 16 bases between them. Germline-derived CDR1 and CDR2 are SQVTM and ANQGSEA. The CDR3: CSGWVEENSNQPQHF. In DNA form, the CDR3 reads TGCAGCGGCTGGGTCGAGGAGAATAGCAATCAGCCCCAGCATTTT.

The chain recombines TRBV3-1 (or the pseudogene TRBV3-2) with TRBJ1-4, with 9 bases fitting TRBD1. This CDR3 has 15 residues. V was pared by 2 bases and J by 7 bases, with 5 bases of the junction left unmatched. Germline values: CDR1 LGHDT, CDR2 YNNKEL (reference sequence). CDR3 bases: TGTGCCAGCAGCCAAAAGACAGGGGGAAGTGAAAAACTGTTTTTT. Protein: CASSQKTGGSEKLFF.

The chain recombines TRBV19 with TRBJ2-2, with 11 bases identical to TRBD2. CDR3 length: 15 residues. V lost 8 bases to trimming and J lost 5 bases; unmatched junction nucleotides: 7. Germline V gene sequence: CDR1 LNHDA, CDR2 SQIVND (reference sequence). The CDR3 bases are TGTGCCAGTGCCCCGGGACTAGCGGAAACCGGGGAGCTGTTTTTT. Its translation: CASAPGLAETGELFF.

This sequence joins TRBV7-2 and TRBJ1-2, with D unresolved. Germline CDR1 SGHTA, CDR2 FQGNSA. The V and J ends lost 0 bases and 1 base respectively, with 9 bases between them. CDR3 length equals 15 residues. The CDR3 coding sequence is TGTGCCAGCAGCTTAGCGCTTCGGGGTAACTATGGCTACACCTTC. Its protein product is CASSLALRGNYGYTF.